These 22 T cell receptor beta chains share one sample of origin, sequenced in a study of T cell repertoires in cytomegalovirus infection. Each CDR3 protein is one row after TCRdb ran MiXCR on the reads. The sample holds about 770,000 distinct CDR3 sequences, roughly 28% seen once. These receptors have no identified antigens. The input for sequencing was cultured CD8+ T cells from PBMCs, taken from culture after CMV antigen stimulation. Every receptor here comes from a human donor in good health (CMV status not recorded). Some clones in this sample may be carry-over from other donors' samples.

This rearrangement joins TRBV6-2 or TRBV6-3 to TRBJ2-5; a possible D gene is TRBD1 (5 bases). Per the germline V gene, CDR1 is MNHEY and CDR2 is SVGEGT. The CDR3 runs to 15 residues. The V gene lost 6 bases and the J gene lost 3 bases, with 17 bases spanning the gap. The CDR3 protein is CASSRFSGPKETQYF. CDR3 in DNA: TGTGCCAGCAGCCGGTTCTCAGGGCCCAAAGAGACCCAGTACTTC.

This clonotype was observed at least ten times. The chain links TRBV7-9 to TRBJ1-5; the D gene is possibly TRBD1 (6 bases). The CDR3 totals 13 residues. Per the germline V gene, CDR1 is SEHNR and CDR2 is FQNEAQ (reference sequence). V dropped 5 bases and J dropped 5 bases, with 10 bases sitting between them. The CDR3 loop reads CASSLGGYQPQHF. As DNA, the CDR3 is TGTGCCAGCAGCCTGGGGGGCTATCAGCCCCAGCATTTT.

This chain connects TRBV6-6 to TRBJ1-5; D is ambiguous. The V and J ends lost 7 bases and 2 bases respectively, with 12 bases between them. Germline CDR1 MNHNY, CDR2 SVGAGI (reference sequence). CDR3 length: 14 residues. CDR3: CASIRVGGNQPQHF. CDR3 DNA sequence: TGTGCCAGCATTCGGGTTGGGGGCAATCAGCCCCAGCATTTT.

V and J are TRBV28 and TRBJ2-7, with 8 bases matching TRBD2. The CDR3 extends over 15 amino acids. Germline V gene data show CDR1 as MDHEN and CDR2 as SYDVKM. Unmatched junction bases numbered 8, after V lost 5 bases and J lost 2 bases. The CDR3 region is CASSLTSALPYEQYV. CDR3 nucleotides: TGTGCCAGCAGTCTGACTAGCGCCCTCCCCTACGAGCAGTACGTC.

This clonotype showed up just a few times. This chain uses TRBV11-2 with TRBJ1-2, with TRBD1 as a possible D gene (6 bases). The germline V gene encodes CDR1 SGHAT and CDR2 FQNNGV. The germline V and J ends were trimmed by 0 bases and 3 bases, with 23 bases remaining between them. This CDR3 contains 19 residues. Written as DNA, the CDR3 is TGTGCCAGCAGCTTAGAGGGGTCCGCGACAGGCGTAGGGGACTATGGCTACACCTTC. Translating gives CASSLEGSATGVGDYGYTF.

The chain joins TRBV6-6 to TRBJ1-1; 7 positions agree with TRBD1. Germline trimming cut 0 bases from V and 1 base from J; bases unmatched to any gene: 5. The CDR3 loop spans 16 amino acids. CDR1 and CDR2 (germline): MNHNY, SVGAGI (reference sequence). CDR3 in DNA: TGTGCCAGCAGTTACTCGAAAGCAGGGGGGAACACTGAAGCTTTCTTT. Its protein is CASSYSKAGGNTEAFF.

The sample holds a few counts of this clonotype. J is TRBJ1-2 and V is TRBV7-9; the D gene is possibly TRBD1 (5 bases). The CDR3 has 15 residues. V dropped 4 bases and J dropped 5 bases, with 17 bases sitting between them. Germline loops: CDR1 SEHNR, CDR2 FQNEAQ (reference sequence). The CDR3 protein is CASSSPRDGKYGYTF. CDR3 sequence (DNA): TGTGCCAGCAGCTCTCCCCGGGACGGGAAATATGGCTACACCTTC. The full variable domain, rest sourced from reference TRBV7-9 and TRBJ1-2, is DTGVSQNPRHKITKRGQNVTFRCDPISEHNRLYWYRQTLGQGPEFLTYFQNEAQLEKSRLLSDRFSAERPKGSFSTLEIQRTEQGDSAMYLCASSSPRDGKYGYTFGSGTRLTVV.

The rearrangement joins TRBV4-1 to TRBJ2-7; D perhaps matches TRBD2 (5 bases). Germline CDR1 and CDR2: MGHRA and YSYEKL. This CDR3 region has 15 residues. Trimming removed 4 bases at V and 4 bases at J, with 17 bases between. Written as DNA, the CDR3 is TGCGCCAGCAGCCTCTCCCGGGAAGTATCTTACGAGCAGTACTTC. Translated: CASSLSREVSYEQYF.

The rearrangement links TRBV2 to TRBJ1-5, with D unresolved. Trimming took off 0 bases at V and 5 bases at J, with 14 bases between the two ends. The CDR3 length is 16 residues. Germline-derived CDR1 and CDR2 are SNHLY and FYNNEI. The CDR3: CASSEAGWQNYQPQHF. CDR3 DNA sequence: TGTGCCAGCAGTGAAGCAGGGTGGCAGAATTATCAGCCCCAGCATTTT.

A few counts support this clonotype. CDR3 sequence: CASSLIQGKWVYNEQFF. The CDR3 bases are TGTGCCAGCAGTTTAATACAGGGAAAGTGGGTCTACAATGAGCAGTTCTTC. The chain combines TRBV28 with TRBJ2-1; the D gene is possibly TRBD1 (6 bases). This CDR3 is built from 17 residues. The germline V gene has CDR1 MDHEN and CDR2 SYDVKM. The V and J ends lost 2 bases and 3 bases respectively, with 17 bases between them.

The rearrangement uses TRBV12-3 or TRBV12-4 and TRBJ2-5, with 9 positions matching TRBD1. Losses at the gene ends were 4 bases for V and 2 bases for J; bases not matched to a gene: 8. The length of the CDR3 is 16 residues. The CDR3 sequence is CASSSGQGGFQETQYF. CDR3 DNA: TGTGCCAGCAGTTCGGGACAGGGAGGGTTTCAAGAGACCCAGTACTTC.

This clonotype was seen more than once but under ten times. The V gene is TRBV27, the J gene TRBJ1-6; D is undetermined. The V gene's germline CDR1 is MNHEY and CDR2 SMNVEV (reference sequence). The CDR3 contains 16 residues. The germline V and J ends were trimmed by 11 bases and 1 base, with 18 bases remaining between them. CDR3 sequence: CASSPVLGSYNSPLHF. The DNA for the CDR3 is TGTGCCTCCTCTCCAGTCCTGGGTTCCTATAATTCACCCCTCCACTTT.

Only a few counts were recorded for this clonotype. The chain has TRBV27 and TRBJ1-5, with D unresolved. This CDR3 has 15 residues. Trimming took off 2 bases at V and 0 bases at J, with 8 bases between the two ends. Germline V lookup: CDR1 MNHEY, CDR2 SMNVEV (reference sequence). The chain's CDR3 is CASSLGINSNQPQHF. The DNA of the CDR3 is TGTGCCAGCAGTTTAGGTATAAATAGCAATCAGCCCCAGCATTTT.

The rearrangement uses TRBV12-3 or TRBV12-4 and TRBJ1-4; D may be TRBD1 (5 bases). CDR3 size: 14 residues. Trimming shortened V by 4 bases and J by 7 bases, and 13 bases separated the two germline ends. The CDR3 is CASSWGVTGEKLFF. The CDR3 nucleotides read TGTGCCAGCAGTTGGGGGGTAACCGGTGAAAAACTGTTTTTT.

V gene TRBV4-1 combines with J gene TRBJ1-6; no reliable D call. The CDR3 has 20 amino acids. Trimming left V 3 bases short and J 1 base short, with 22 bases between. Germline V CDR1 and CDR2: MGHRA, YSYEKL. CDR3 loop: CASSHPSRDGVPSYNSPLHF. DNA of the CDR3: TGCGCCAGCAGCCACCCAAGTCGTGATGGGGTCCCTTCCTATAATTCACCCCTCCACTTT.

This clonotype was detected many times. V is TRBV6-1 and J is TRBJ2-5; 9 nucleotides agree with TRBD1. The germline V gene encodes CDR1 MNHNS and CDR2 SASEGT. The CDR3 has 17 amino acids. Trimming took 3 bases from V and 5 from J; bases not matched to a gene: 13. CDR3: CASSESFWTGASETQYF. CDR3 in DNA: TGTGCCAGCAGTGAGAGCTTCTGGACAGGGGCCTCCGAGACCCAGTACTTC.

J is TRBJ2-1 and V is TRBV11-1; 10 bases are a match to TRBD2. This CDR3 is 15 amino acids long. V lost 5 bases to trimming and J lost 6 bases; unmatched junction nucleotides: 7. Looked up from germline, CDR1 is SGHAT and CDR2 is FQDESV (reference sequence). CDR3 region: CASSTIAGGSNEQFF. The CDR3 coding sequence is TGTGCCAGCAGCACCATAGCGGGGGGAAGCAATGAGCAGTTCTTC. Combining the CDR3 with reference TRBV11-1 and TRBJ2-1 gives the whole variable domain EAEVAQSPRYKITEKSQAVAFWCDPISGHATLYWYRQILGQGPELLVQFQDESVVDDSQLPKDRFSAERLKGVDSTLKIQPAELGDSAMYLCASSTIAGGSNEQFFGPGTRLTVL.

The sample holds a few counts of this clonotype. V gene TRBV7-6 combines with J gene TRBJ2-3; perhaps TRBD1 as D (6 bases). The J call may be mistaken, given a closer DNA end match to TRBJ1-5. This CDR3 spans 16 amino acids. CDR1 is SGHVS, CDR2 FNYEAQ, per germline. The chain's CDR3 is CASSSPSGGASDTQHF. The DNA for the CDR3 is TGTGCCAGCAGCTCGCCTAGCGGGGGGGCTTCAGATACGCAGCATTTT.

The chain uses TRBV2 and TRBJ1-2; D remains unclear. Germline CDR1 and CDR2: SNHLY and FYNNEI. The CDR3 loop spans 14 amino acids. V was pared by 6 bases and J by 4 bases, with 15 bases between. The chain's CDR3 is CASRRKVQPYGYTF. The DNA of the CDR3 is TGTGCCAGCAGGCGGAAGGTCCAACCCTATGGCTACACCTTC.

The chain employs TRBV6-2 or TRBV6-3 and TRBJ2-1; 9 bases fit TRBD1. The V segment lost 2 bases and the J segment 11 bases; nucleotides outside the gene matches: 13. This CDR3 contains 16 residues. The germline V gene encodes CDR1 MNHEY and CDR2 SVGEGT. CDR3 amino acids: CASSYPDRGTIPQQFF. Here the CDR3 DNA reads TGTGCCAGCAGTTACCCTGACAGGGGGACTATACCACAGCAGTTCTTC.

V usage is TRBV10-3 and J usage is TRBJ1-4; 9 bases fit TRBD1. The V segment lost 1 base and the J segment 5 bases; nucleotides outside the gene matches: 5. The CDR3 is 16 amino acids. Germline V gene lookup returns CDR1 ENHRY and CDR2 SYGVKD. CDR3 DNA: TGTGCCATCAGTGAGTTCCGGGACAGGGTAAATGAAAAACTGTTTTTT. Its protein product is CAISEFRDRVNEKLFF.

V and J are TRBV9 and TRBJ2-7; D perhaps matches TRBD1 (6 bases). Germline loops: CDR1 SGDLS, CDR2 YYNGEE. Trimming removed 3 bases at V and 1 base at J, with 17 bases between. This CDR3 spans 16 amino acids. The CDR3 nucleotides read TGTGCCAGCAGCGCGGAACAGGGTACCTCTTCCTACGAGCAGTACTTC. As protein: CASSAEQGTSSYEQYF.